Below, 24 T cell receptor beta chains from the same sample are listed, as sequenced in a study of blood T cell repertoires in COVID-19. The table came from immunoSEQ multiplex PCR; TCRdb's copy has only in-frame clones and leaves some out. The data contain roughly 120,000 clones, 86% of them singletons. The sequenced sample was peripheral blood. The receptors shown here come from a human donor in a cohort sampled during active COVID-19.

The rearrangement links TRBV6-5 to TRBJ1-3; D is unresolved. The CDR3 has 12 residues. Trimming removed 5 bases at V and 0 bases at J, with 2 bases between. The V gene's germline CDR1 is MNHEY and CDR2 SVGAGI. CDR3 protein: CASSLSGNTIYF. The CDR3 DNA follows: TGTGCCAGCAGTCTCTCTGGAAACACCATATATTTT.

The sample holds one count of this clone. The chain is built from TRBV12-3 or TRBV12-4 and TRBJ2-1; 8 bases match TRBD1. This CDR3 is 12 amino acids long. V lost 10 bases and J lost 5; bases outside the gene matches: 4. The CDR3 is CANTDRDNEQFF. The CDR3 coding sequence is TGTGCCAACACGGACAGGGACAATGAGCAGTTCTTC.

This clone was seen only once. The V and J genes are TRBV19 and TRBJ2-7; 8 bases line up with TRBD2. This CDR3 comprises 13 residues. V shed 8 bases and J 5 bases; nucleotides not matched to a gene: 8. Germline CDR1 is LNHDA and CDR2 is SQIVND (reference sequence). The CDR3 loop reads CASVSGSNDEQYF. The CDR3 DNA follows: TGTGCCAGTGTGAGCGGGAGTAACGACGAGCAGTACTTC.

Only one count was recorded for this clone. The CDR3 loop is CASSLTGTGEQYF. The DNA of the CDR3 is TGTGCCAGCAGTTTAACCGGGACTGGGGAGCAGTACTTC. The chain uses TRBV28 and TRBJ2-7, with a tentative D call TRBD2 (6 bases). This CDR3 region has 13 residues. The V gene's germline CDR1 is MDHEN and CDR2 SYDVKM. V lost 2 bases and J lost 7, with 12 bases in between.

This sequence joins TRBV6-5 and TRBJ2-7, with 11 positions matching TRBD2. Trimming cost V 4 bases and J 3 bases; bases outside gene matches: 2. Germline CDR1 and CDR2: MNHEY and SVGAGI. This CDR3 has 14 residues. CDR3 sequence (DNA): TGTGCCAGCAGTTCCGGGACTAGCGGCTACGAGCAGTACTTC. It specifies CASSSGTSGYEQYF.

The chain uses TRBV3-1 (or the pseudogene TRBV3-2) and TRBJ2-1; 11 bases match TRBD2. J lost 9 bases, V lost 7 bases, and 5 bases had no gene match. Per the germline V gene, CDR1 is LGHDT and CDR2 is YNNKEL (reference sequence). The CDR3 consists of 13 residues. As DNA, the CDR3 is TGTGCCAGCACCACTAGCGGGAGCTCTGAGCAGTTCTTC. Its translation is CASTTSGSSEQFF.

This clone was seen just once. The V call is TRBV6-4, the J call TRBJ2-2; D remains unclear. Germline CDR1 and CDR2: MRHNA and SNTAGT. The CDR3 loop spans 13 amino acids. The V and J ends lost 4 bases and 1 base respectively, with 4 bases between them. For the CDR3, the DNA is TGTGCCAGCAGTGCACAGAACACCGGGGAGCTGTTTTTT. Translating gives CASSAQNTGELFF.

The V and J genes are TRBV27 and TRBJ2-7; TRBD2 matches at 7 bases. With 1 base clipped from V and 0 bases from J, the junction kept 6 bases outside the gene matches. CDR1 is MNHEY and CDR2 is SMNVEV in the germline V gene (reference sequence). This CDR3 region has 16 residues. The CDR3 protein is CASSLWGGSSSYEQYF. CDR3 DNA: TGTGCCAGCAGTTTATGGGGGGGGAGTAGCTCCTACGAGCAGTACTTC.

This clone was observed a handful of times. The gene calls are TRBV10-3 and TRBJ2-5, with 7 nucleotides matching TRBD1. Germline lookup yields CDR1 ENHRY and CDR2 SYGVKD. There are 14 residues in the CDR3. J gave up 0 bases and V 3 bases, and 1 base lay outside the gene matches. The CDR3 DNA sequence: TGTGCCATCAGTGAAGGACAGGACCAAGAGACCCAGTACTTC. This translates into CAISEGQDQETQYF.

The chain has TRBV12-5 and TRBJ1-4, with TRBD1 as a possible D gene (5 bases). Germline V gene data show CDR1 as LGHNT and CDR2 as FRNRAP. This CDR3 region has 16 residues. V lost 1 base, J lost 5 bases, and 14 bases lay in between. CDR3 sequence (DNA): TGTGCTAGTGGTTTGGCGGGACTTAAAGAAAATGAAAAACTGTTTTTT. Protein: CASGLAGLKENEKLFF.

This clone appeared a single time. The identical CDR3 is also encoded by other nucleotide sequences in the sample. The V call is TRBV18, the J call TRBJ2-2, with TRBD1 as a possible D gene (5 bases). This CDR3 region has 14 residues. V was clipped by 2 bases and J by 3 bases, with 7 bases between them. Germline V gene lookup returns CDR1 KGHSH and CDR2 LQKENI. The CDR3 DNA is TGTGCCAGCTCACCAACAGGCTACACCGGGGAGCTGTTTTTT. Translating it yields CASSPTGYTGELFF.

This chain joins TRBV7-6 and TRBJ1-6; 8 nucleotides agree with TRBD1. The J segment lost 7 bases and the V segment lost 1 base, leaving 3 bases of the junction unmatched. This CDR3 has 15 residues. Looked up from germline, CDR1 is SGHVS and CDR2 is FNYEAQ. CDR3 bases: TGTGCCAGCAGCTTAGGGGGACAGGTCAATTCACCCCTCCACTTT. Its translation: CASSLGGQVNSPLHF. The full variable domain, with the rest looked up from reference TRBV7-6 and TRBJ1-6, is GAGVSQSPRYKVTKRGQDVALRCDPISGHVSLYWYRQALGQGPEFLTYFNYEAQQDKSGLPNDRFSAERPEGSISTLTIQRTEQRDSAMYRCASSLGGQVNSPLHFGNGTRLTVT.

The CDR3 DNA reads TGTGCCAGCAGGGGGACTAGCGGGATTAATGAGCAGTTCTTC. Residues: CASRGTSGINEQFF. The chain carries TRBV2 and TRBJ2-1, with TRBD2 matching 13 bases. CDR1 is SNHLY, CDR2 FYNNEI, per germline. CDR3 length: 14 residues. V dropped 6 bases and J dropped 7; count of bases not matched to a gene: 3. Full variable domain (remainder filled in from reference TRBV2 and TRBJ2-1): EPEVTQTPSHQVTQMGQEVILRCVPISNHLYFYWYRQILGQKVEFLVSFYNNEISEKSEIFDDQFSVERPDGSNFTLKIRSTKLEDSAMYFCASRGTSGINEQFFGPGTRLTVL.

This clone has just a few counts. The V call is TRBV18, the J call TRBJ2-2, with unresolved D. The CDR3 covers 13 residues. V shed 3 bases and J shed 3 bases, with 5 bases lying between them. The germline V gene encodes CDR1 KGHSH and CDR2 LQKENI. The CDR3 DNA is TGTGCCAGCTCACCCTTCGACACCGGGGAGCTGTTTTTT. Its translation is CASSPFDTGELFF.

This sequence joins TRBV19 and TRBJ2-1, with 7 bases lining up with TRBD2. V gave up 5 bases and J gave up 0 bases; unmatched junction bases: 4. Germline assignment: CDR1 LNHDA and CDR2 SQIVND (reference sequence). This CDR3 comprises 15 residues. CDR3 residues: CASSEAGASYNEQFF. The CDR3 DNA reads TGTGCCAGTAGTGAGGCGGGAGCCTCCTACAATGAGCAGTTCTTC. Complete variable domain (other parts from reference TRBV19 and TRBJ2-1): DGGITQSPKYLFRKEGQNVTLSCEQNLNHDAMYWYRQDPGQGLRLIYYSQIVNDFQKGDIAEGYSVSREKKESFPLTVTSAQKNPTAFYLCASSEAGASYNEQFFGPGTRLTVL.

The chain carries TRBV13 and TRBJ2-1; 7 bases are shared with TRBD1. V lost 0 bases and J lost 6; bases outside the gene matches: 2. CDR3 length equals 14 residues. Germline CDR1 reads PRHDT; CDR2 reads FYEKMQ (reference sequence). The CDR3 here is CASSLGTGRNEQFF. The CDR3 nucleotides are TGTGCCAGCAGCTTAGGGACAGGGCGCAATGAGCAGTTCTTC.

The chain recombines TRBV11-2 with TRBJ2-7; weak D call: TRBD1 (5 bases). From germline, CDR1 is SGHAT and CDR2 FQNNGV. This CDR3 is 16 amino acids long. Trimming removed 0 bases at V and 4 bases at J, with 16 bases between. The CDR3 sequence: CASSLDPTGIVYEQYF. CDR3 DNA sequence: TGTGCCAGCAGCTTAGATCCAACAGGAATTGTATACGAGCAGTACTTC.

V is TRBV28 and J is TRBJ2-7; 8 bases fit TRBD1. V dropped 3 bases and J dropped 2; count of bases not matched to a gene: 3. The CDR3 is made up of 14 amino acids. Germline V lookup: CDR1 MDHEN, CDR2 SYDVKM. The CDR3 protein is CASSLDRVAYEQYF. CDR3 coding DNA: TGTGCCAGCAGTTTGGACAGGGTGGCCTACGAGCAGTACTTC. The full variable domain, its missing parts supplied by reference TRBV28 and TRBJ2-7, is DVKVTQSSRYLVKRTGEKVFLECVQDMDHENMFWYRQDPGLGLRLIYFSYDVKMKEKGDIPEGYSVSREKKERFSLILESASTNQTSMYLCASSLDRVAYEQYFGPGTRLTVT.

The chain employs TRBV10-2 and TRBJ1-5; perhaps TRBD1 as D (6 bases). CDR3 length equals 15 residues. V was trimmed by 4 bases and J by 5 bases, leaving 15 bases between them. Per the germline V gene, CDR1 is WSHSY and CDR2 is SAAADI. The CDR3 loop reads CASSVGRGWDQPQHF. CDR3 bases: TGCGCCAGCAGTGTCGGCAGGGGATGGGATCAGCCCCAGCATTTT.

This rearrangement joins TRBV29-1 to TRBJ1-1; D is undetermined. The CDR3 loop spans 10 amino acids. Germline values: CDR1 SQVTM, CDR2 ANQGSEA. V was clipped by 6 bases and J by 2 bases, with 4 bases between them. The CDR3 loop reads CSVQNTEAFF. DNA for the CDR3: TGCAGCGTCCAAAACACTGAAGCTTTCTTT.

The rearrangement joins TRBV5-5 to TRBJ2-3, with 8 bases that match TRBD2. The CDR3 contains 14 residues. With V trimmed by 2 bases and J by 1 base, 0 bases remained unmatched. Per the germline V gene, CDR1 is SGHKS and CDR2 is YYEKEE (reference sequence). DNA of the CDR3: TGTGCCAGCAGCTTAGCGGGAGGCACAGATACGCAGTATTTT. Translated: CASSLAGGTDTQYF.

The rearrangement uses TRBV5-6 and TRBJ2-7; TRBD1 is a possible D gene (6 bases). Trimming pared 3 bases from V and 3 bases from J, leaving 13 bases between. CDR1 is SGHDT and CDR2 is YYEEEE in the germline V gene. This CDR3 region has 14 residues. The CDR3 DNA is TGTGCCAGCAGCTCCTACAGGGAAATCTACGAGCAGTACTTC. Translated: CASSSYREIYEQYF.

CDR3 sequence (DNA): TGTGCCAGTAGTATGGCTAGCGGATTCACAGATACGCAGTATTTT. It codes for CASSMASGFTDTQYF. The chain links TRBV19 to TRBJ2-3; 7 bases are a match to TRBD2. CDR1 and CDR2 (germline): LNHDA, SQIVND (reference sequence). The trim removed 3 bases at V and 2 bases at J, leaving 5 bases unmatched. The CDR3 runs 15 residues.

V gene TRBV7-9 combines with J gene TRBJ1-3; possible D gene TRBD1, 5 bases. V lost 10 bases and J lost 0, with 10 bases in between. CDR3 length: 13 residues. Germline CDR1 reads SEHNR; CDR2 reads FQNEAQ (reference sequence). In nucleotides, the CDR3 is TGTGCCACTCGTGACAGCTCTGGAAACACCATATATTTT. Amino acids: CATRDSSGNTIYF.